Each of the 25 T cell receptor beta chains below was sequenced from the same sample in a study of T cells in Graves' hyperthyroidism and ophthalmopathy. Amplification of TCR beta CDR3 regions used RNA as the template. The TCR CDR3 was amplified in a first-round RT-PCR using the HTBI primer set. TCRdb reanalysed the multiplex PCR reads using MiXCR and keeps one entry per CDR3 protein. The sample has about 570,000 distinct CDR3 sequences; 40% to 55% are singletons. The sequencing input was peripheral blood or thyroid tissue (not recorded which). These receptors all stem from an adult woman with Graves' disease, either hyperthyroidism or ophthalmopathy (not recorded which).

This clonotype was picked up many times. J is TRBJ1-5 and V is TRBV20-1; 7 bases line up with TRBD1. The CDR3 length is 13 residues. The germline CDR1 and CDR2 sequences are DFQATT and SNEGSKA (reference sequence). V gave up 2 bases and J gave up 4 bases; unmatched junction bases: 2. The CDR3 sequence: CSARTGVNQPQHF. The CDR3 nucleotides are TGCAGTGCTAGAACAGGGGTTAATCAGCCCCAGCATTTT.

The genes are TRBV7-8 and TRBJ1-6; TRBD1 is a possible D gene (6 bases). CDR1 SGHVS and CDR2 FQNEAQ come from the germline V gene. V was clipped by 5 bases and J by 7 bases, with 21 bases between them. This CDR3 has 17 amino acids. The CDR3 DNA reads TGTGCCAGCAGCCCGATAGGGGGGGCGCCGAGAAATTCACCCCTCCACTTT. It encodes CASSPIGGAPRNSPLHF.

The chain employs TRBV7-8 and TRBJ1-4; 7 bases are a match to TRBD1. The length of the CDR3 is 18 residues. J lost 3 bases, V lost 1 base, and 11 bases had no gene match. Germline-derived CDR1 and CDR2 are SGHVS and FQNEAQ. CDR3 loop: CASSLEGQTYWPNEKLFF. In nucleotides, the CDR3 is TGTGCCAGCAGCTTAGAGGGACAGACCTATTGGCCTAATGAAAAACTGTTTTTT.

The chain combines TRBV11-2 with TRBJ2-7; D call uncertain. This CDR3 is built from 12 residues. Germline V gene lookup returns CDR1 SGHAT and CDR2 FQNNGV. V dropped 5 bases and J dropped 3 bases, with 8 bases sitting between them. CDR3 amino acids: CASSPRYYEQYF. The CDR3 bases are TGTGCCAGCAGCCCCCGTTACTACGAGCAGTACTTC.

The CDR3, as DNA: TGTGCCAGTAGCCGACAGGATACTAACTATGGCTACACCTTC. Its translation: CASSRQDTNYGYTF. This chain joins TRBV19 and TRBJ1-2, with D maybe TRBD1 (6 bases). The CDR3 has 14 amino acids. CDR1 is LNHDA and CDR2 is SQIVND in the germline V gene (reference sequence). The V and J ends lost 6 bases and 0 bases respectively, with 11 bases between them. Supplemented by reference TRBV19 and TRBJ1-2, the full variable domain reads DGGITQSPKYLFRKEGQNVTLSCEQNLNHDAMYWYRQDPGQGLRLIYYSQIVNDFQKGDIAEGYSVSREKKESFPLTVTSAQKNPTAFYLCASSRQDTNYGYTFGSGTRLTVV.

Only one count was recorded for this clonotype. The chain is built from TRBV7-9 and TRBJ1-5, with 8 positions matching TRBD1. The CDR3 runs 16 residues. Germline V gene lookup returns CDR1 SEHNR and CDR2 FQNEAQ (reference sequence). V was clipped by 1 base and J by 1 base; unmatched bases: 3. The CDR3 loop is CASSLDRTGSNQPQHF. DNA for the CDR3: TGTGCCAGCAGCTTAGACCGGACAGGGAGCAATCAGCCCCAGCATTTT.

In this sample, this clonotype turned up a few times. The rearrangement joins TRBV30 to TRBJ1-5; TRBD1 matches 9 bases. The V segment lost 8 bases and the J segment 4 bases; nucleotides outside the gene matches: 3. This CDR3 is 12 amino acids long. In germline, CDR1 is GTSNPN, CDR2 SVGIG (reference sequence). As DNA, the CDR3 is TGTGCCGGAGGACAGGGGAATCAGCCCCAGCATTTT. Amino acid sequence: CAGGQGNQPQHF.

V gene TRBV5-6 combines with J gene TRBJ1-1; unclear D gene. With 4 bases removed from V and 4 bases from J, the gap between germline ends came to 20 bases. The CDR3 loop spans 16 amino acids. Germline CDR1 reads SGHDT; CDR2 reads YYEEEE. The CDR3 is CASSIWAWGKGTEAFF. Here the CDR3 DNA reads TGTGCCAGCAGCATTTGGGCCTGGGGAAAGGGCACTGAAGCTTTCTTT. Full variable domain (rest looked up from reference TRBV5-6 and TRBJ1-1): DAGVTQSPTHLIKTRGQQVTLRCSPKSGHDTVSWYQQALGQGPQFIFQYYEEEERQRGNFPDRFSGHQFPNYSSELNVNALLLGDSALYLCASSIWAWGKGTEAFFGQGTRLTVV.

The gene calls are TRBV6-5 and TRBJ1-4; TRBD1 might be the D (5 bases). V lost 8 bases to trimming and J lost 7 bases, with 17 bases between them. The CDR3 is 14 residues long. Germline V gives CDR1 MNHEY, CDR2 SVGAGI. CDR3: CASRRGDGPEKLFF. The CDR3 DNA reads TGTGCCAGCCGTAGAGGGGACGGTCCTGAAAAACTGTTTTTT.

J is TRBJ1-5 and V is TRBV20-1; TRBD1 matches at 7 bases. Germline-derived CDR1 and CDR2 are DFQATT and SNEGSKA (reference sequence). J lost 0 bases, V lost 2 bases, and 4 bases had no gene match. This CDR3 contains 15 residues. This CDR3 reads CSARQGQISNQPQHF. The DNA for the CDR3 is TGCAGTGCTAGACAGGGACAGATTAGCAATCAGCCCCAGCATTTT.

This clonotype was counted ten times or more. This rearrangement joins TRBV6-5 to TRBJ1-5, with a weak D call TRBD1 (5 bases). CDR1 is MNHEY and CDR2 is SVGAGI in the germline V gene. Trimming shortened V by 10 bases and J by 0 bases, and 13 bases separated the two germline ends. There are 14 residues in the CDR3. Written as DNA, the CDR3 is TGTGCCACCAAGGACAAATATAGCAATCAGCCCCAGCATTTT. This translates into CATKDKYSNQPQHF.

This chain links TRBV10-3 with TRBJ2-7; possible D gene TRBD2, 6 bases. Trimming shortened V by 6 bases and J by 5 bases, and 23 bases separated the two germline ends. There are 16 residues in the CDR3. Germline V lookup: CDR1 ENHRY, CDR2 SYGVKD. CDR3 bases: TGTGCCATCAGGGGGGGACTGTTGACAGTCTTCCACGAGCAGTACTTC. Protein product: CAIRGGLLTVFHEQYF.

This clonotype was seen many times. The V call is TRBV27, the J call TRBJ1-1; a weak D match, TRBD1 (6 bases). The CDR3 covers 13 residues. Germline CDR1 and CDR2: MNHEY and SMNVEV (reference sequence). V lost 5 bases, J lost 5 bases, and 12 bases lay in between. This chain's CDR3 is CASSDEQGTEAFF. CDR3 in DNA: TGTGCCAGCAGTGATGAACAGGGTACTGAAGCTTTCTTT.

Concerning this clonotype: Germline and junction disagree at one end, which may indicate a read error. The rearrangement uses TRBV7-9 and TRBJ1-1; D remains ambiguous. The V gene's germline CDR1 is SEHNR and CDR2 FQNEAQ (reference sequence). There are 11 residues in the CDR3. The CDR3 DNA follows: TGTGCCAGCAGGTTGGAAGAAAATAACGTCTTT. Translation: CASRLEENNVF.

A remark on this clonotype: A much larger clone lies a single base off, so this may be a read error. V usage is TRBV20-1 and J usage is TRBJ2-2; 8 bases are a match to TRBD2. The CDR3 has 15 amino acids. Germline CDR1 and CDR2: DFQATT and SNEGSKA (reference sequence). CDR3 region: CSAREPGGYTGELSF. DNA for the CDR3: TGCAGTGCTAGAGAACCGGGAGGGTACACCGGGGAGCTGTCTTTT.

This clonotype turned up a few times. The DNA of the CDR3 is TGTGCCAGCAGTTTTGCGGGAGGGGGCCTTGGGGCCAACGTCCTGACTTTC. Translation gives CASSFAGGGLGANVLTF. The chain couples TRBV28 to TRBJ2-6; 9 bases agree with TRBD2. Trimming cost V 3 bases and J 3 bases; bases outside gene matches: 6. This CDR3 region has 17 residues. In germline, CDR1 is MDHEN, CDR2 SYDVKM.

The table lists this clonotype with many counts. The gene calls are TRBV20-1 and TRBJ1-3, with TRBD1 identical over 7 bases. The CDR3 spans 15 residues. The trim removed 0 bases at V and 0 bases at J, leaving 2 bases unmatched. The germline gives CDR1 DFQATT, CDR2 SNEGSKA (reference sequence). The CDR3 nucleotides read TGCAGTGCTAGAGATAGGACAGGCTCTGGAAACACCATATATTTT. Translated, it gives CSARDRTGSGNTIYF.

The chain employs TRBV7-9 and TRBJ2-2; 10 nucleotides line up with TRBD1. CDR1 and CDR2 from the germline V gene are SEHNR and FQNEAQ (reference sequence). Unmatched junction bases numbered 4, after V lost 4 bases and J lost 2 bases. The CDR3 runs 16 residues. The CDR3 nucleotides are TGTGCCAGCAGCTGGCGGGACAGGGGTAACACCGGGGAGCTGTTTTTT. It specifies CASSWRDRGNTGELFF.

This clonotype has at least ten counts. J is TRBJ1-4 and V is TRBV5-5; TRBD1 agrees at 8 bases. V gave up 5 bases and J gave up 8 bases; unmatched junction bases: 8. The CDR3 loop spans 14 amino acids. Germline V lookup: CDR1 SGHKS, CDR2 YYEKEE (reference sequence). The CDR3 nucleotides read TGTGCCAGCAGACTGAACAGGGGGAAAGAAAAACTGTTTTTT. Translated: CASRLNRGKEKLFF. Looking up the rest from reference TRBV5-5 and TRBJ1-4 gives the full variable domain: DAGVTQSPTHLIKTRGQQVTLRCSPISGHKSVSWYQQVLGQGPQFIFQYYEKEERGRGNFPDRFSARQFPNYSSELNVNALLLGDSALYLCASRLNRGKEKLFFGSGTQLSVL.

This clonotype came up many times. The chain combines TRBV6-1 with TRBJ2-7; perhaps TRBD1 as D (5 bases). CDR1 and CDR2 (germline): MNHNS, SASEGT. The CDR3 totals 14 residues. V was shortened by 2 bases and J by 2 bases, with 10 bases between the two germline ends. The CDR3 spells CASSEFTGAYEQYF. CDR3 nucleotides: TGTGCCAGCAGTGAATTTACAGGAGCCTACGAGCAGTACTTC.

The gene calls are TRBV29-1 and TRBJ2-7; 13 nucleotides agree with TRBD2. This CDR3 is built from 14 residues. V lost 8 bases to trimming and J lost 5 bases; unmatched junction nucleotides: 9. Germline CDR1 reads SQVTM; CDR2 reads ANQGSEA. The CDR3 DNA follows: TGCAGCCAAGGGGAGGGACTAGCGGGAAACGAGCAGTACTTC. Translated: CSQGEGLAGNEQYF.

This chain uses TRBV7-9 with TRBJ2-3, with D possibly matching TRBD1 (6 bases). In germline, CDR1 is SEHNR, CDR2 FQNEAQ (reference sequence). CDR3 size: 15 residues. V was pared by 5 bases and J by 0 bases, with 12 bases between. CDR3 nucleotides: TGTGCCAGCAGCCCCCCAGGGGTTAGCACAGATACGCAGTATTTT. This translates into CASSPPGVSTDTQYF.

The chain is built from TRBV19 and TRBJ2-5; 9 nucleotides align to TRBD1. This CDR3 region has 14 residues. Germline lookup yields CDR1 LNHDA and CDR2 SQIVND (reference sequence). V lost 11 bases and J lost 5; bases outside the gene matches: 12. The CDR3 sequence: CASRQTGGKETQYF. CDR3 coding DNA: TGTGCCTCCCGCCAGACAGGGGGGAAGGAGACCCAGTACTTC.

This rearrangement joins TRBV7-9 to TRBJ1-6; no definite D call. Deletions cut 6 bases from V and 9 bases from J, with 12 bases between. In germline, CDR1 is SEHNR, CDR2 FQNEAQ (reference sequence). The length of the CDR3 is 13 residues. The CDR3 region has the DNA TGTGCCAGCAGTTACTCTGGGTCTTCACCCCTCCACTTT. It specifies CASSYSGSSPLHF.

The chain joins TRBV20-1 to TRBJ1-1; D gene uncertain. The CDR3 runs 12 residues. Germline loops: CDR1 DFQATT, CDR2 SNEGSKA (reference sequence). V was cut by 5 bases and J by 7 bases, with 14 bases left in between. CDR3 sequence reads: CSAPPTTLEAFF. DNA of the CDR3: TGCAGTGCTCCCCCAACTACGCTTGAAGCTTTCTTT.